This TCR beta chain appears in the sequencing data of a study of T cell responses to AZD1222 COVID-19 vaccine. At the level of the study: Pooled together were second doses at about 4 or about 12 weeks.

The method was immunoSEQ multiplex PCR; TCRdb's version includes in-frame clones alone and lacks a portion of them. The repertoire includes about 150,000 clones, less than 90% of them detected once, and roughly 2.9% sits in the top ten. Per the germline V gene, CDR1 is SGHTA and CDR2 is FQGNSA. The CDR3 length is 12 residues. V lost 3 bases, J lost 4 bases, and 6 bases lay in between. Study-level points and caveats: Dominant CD4 TCR responses targeted spike regions 160-218 and 743-854. The peak T cell response came first, and repertoires were sampled only after it.

On this clone itself: Antigen specificity is unknown.

The sample was peripheral blood, taken on day 0 of AZD1222 vaccination. The V call is TRBV7-2, the J call TRBJ1-1; D call uncertain. The clonotype originates from an adult in good health. The CDR3, as DNA: TGTGCCAGCAGCTTCGACGGCACTGAAGCTTTCTTT. Amino acid sequence: CASSFDGTEAFF. Full variable domain (outside the CDR3, taken from reference TRBV7-2 and TRBJ1-1): GAGVSQSPSNKVTEKGKDVELRCDPISGHTALYWYRQSLGQGLEFLIYFQGNSAPDKSGLPSDRFSAERTGGSVSTLTIQRTQQEDSAVYLCASSFDGTEAFFGQGTRLTVV.